Here is one TCR beta chain with its context. Data came from immunoSEQ multiplex PCR; TCRdb stores just in-frame clones and leaves some out. The repertoire consists of around 170,000 clones, with around 87% occurring once and the leading ten covering approximately 0.6%. This CDR3 is built from 16 residues. The V gene lost 0 bases and the J gene lost 4 bases, with 13 bases spanning the gap. The data belong to a study of blood T cell repertoires in COVID-19. Those enrolled in Seattle joined during active infection and were followed longitudinally afterward. The clonotype originates from a man aged 55 to 70 with COVID-19, enrolled during active disease. Source material: peripheral blood. The V gene is TRBV5-7, the J gene TRBJ1-4; perhaps TRBD1 as D (5 bases). TRBV5-7 is filed as an ORF, its function uncertain. This CDR3 reads CASSLVRAANNEKLFF. Written as DNA, the CDR3 is TGTGCCAGCAGCTTGGTCAGGGCCGCCAATAATGAAAAACTGTTTTTT.